This TCR beta chain was observed in a study of shared clonotypes between healthy human individuals. The overall study: Every donor yielded three CD4 naive, three CD4 memory, two CD8 naive and one CD8 memory plate.

Notes on the study in general: The study generally estimated greater richness for naive than memory subsets. Some naive CD4 clonotypes, 4% to 6%, turned up in common across a handful of donors.

CD45RO negativity and positive selection for CCR7 defined naive CD8 cells, a population that excluded terminally differentiated effector memory CD45RA+ cells. The assay was immunoSEQ multiplex PCR, and TCRdb's table has in-frame clones only and misses some. The sample holds around 1.9 million clones; about 92% are singletons and the top ten take roughly 1.8%. Concerning this clone itself: Its specificity is unknown.

This CDR3 has 16 residues. Germline V gene lookup returns CDR1 SQVTM and CDR2 ANQGSEA. Trimming at V came to 6 bases and at J to 0 bases, leaving 6 bases not matched to a gene. What was sequenced was naive CD8+ T cells from PBMCs. The sequence derives from a man aged 18 to 30 in good health. Some clones in this sample may be carry-over from other donors' samples. The chain carries TRBV29-1 and TRBJ2-2, with 11 positions matching TRBD1. The CDR3: CSVSGQGVTNTGELFF. The CDR3 DNA is TGCAGCGTCTCGGGACAGGGGGTTACGAACACCGGGGAGCTGTTTTTT.